The next 22 T cell receptor beta chains were all read from a single sample in a study of T cells in Graves' hyperthyroidism and ophthalmopathy. The CDR3 regions of TCR beta were amplified from RNA transcripts. RT-PCR in the first round (using the HTBI primer set) targeted the TCR CDR3. Via MiXCR, TCRdb re-called the multiplex PCR reads, giving one row per CDR3 protein. The data show fewer than 650,000 distinct CDR3 sequences, 14% seen once. Sequencing was done on a sample of blood. Source of these receptors: a woman aged 40 to 49 with Graves' hyperthyroidism.

The table lists this clonotype with a count of one. This chain links TRBV28 with TRBJ2-2; 8 bases fit TRBD1. The CDR3 is 18 residues long. Germline CDR1 and CDR2: MDHEN and SYDVKM. The V gene end was trimmed by 9 bases and the J gene end by 0 bases; junction bases not matched to a gene: 15. The CDR3 nucleotides read TGTGCCAGTTCTGAGGACAGGGCCCTTTTTCCGAACACCGGGGAGCTGTTTTTT. Its protein is CASSEDRALFPNTGELFF. Drawing the rest from reference TRBV28 and TRBJ2-2, the complete variable domain is DVKVTQSSRYLVKRTGEKVFLECVQDMDHENMFWYRQDPGLGLRLIYFSYDVKMKEKGDIPEGYSVSREKKERFSLILESASTNQTSMYLCASSEDRALFPNTGELFFGEGSRLTVL.

This chain uses TRBV14 with TRBJ1-1; D is unclear. V was pared by 0 bases and J by 4 bases, with 12 bases between. This CDR3 is 15 amino acids long. The germline V gene encodes CDR1 SGHDN and CDR2 FVKESK. The CDR3 reads CASSQDAGLGTEAFF. The CDR3 nucleotides read TGTGCCAGCAGCCAAGATGCGGGTCTGGGCACTGAAGCTTTCTTT.

This clonotype was counted many times. The chain joins TRBV7-9 to TRBJ2-2; D might be TRBD2 (7 bases). CDR1 is SEHNR, CDR2 FQNEAQ, per germline (reference sequence). Trimming shortened V by 6 bases and J by 3 bases, and 20 bases separated the two germline ends. The CDR3 has 17 residues. The CDR3 DNA follows: TGTGCCAGCAGTCCGCTTCGGGGGGCGCAGGACACCGGGGAGCTGTTTTTT. The encoded protein is CASSPLRGAQDTGELFF.

The sample holds many counts of this clonotype. This rearrangement joins TRBV18 to TRBJ2-7, with TRBD1 identical over 8 bases. CDR1 KGHSH and CDR2 LQKENI come from the germline V gene. The CDR3 runs to 14 residues. V was clipped by 3 bases and J by 0 bases; unmatched bases: 1. This CDR3 reads CASSPGQASYEQYF. In DNA, the CDR3 is TGTGCCAGCTCACCGGGACAGGCCTCCTACGAGCAGTACTTC. The full variable domain, rest sourced from reference TRBV18 and TRBJ2-7, is NAGVMQNPRHLVRRRGQEARLRCSPMKGHSHVYWYRQLPEEGLKFMVYLQKENIIDESGMPKERFSAEFPKEGPSILRIQQVVRGDSAAYFCASSPGQASYEQYFGPGTRLTVT.

This clonotype was seen at least ten times. The rearrangement joins TRBV18 to TRBJ2-1, with D perhaps TRBD1 (6 bases). The germline V gene has CDR1 KGHSH and CDR2 LQKENI. The CDR3 length is 13 residues. Trimming took 6 bases from V and 4 from J, leaving 10 bases between them. CDR3 region: CASSARGYNEQFF. The CDR3 bases are TGTGCCAGCTCCGCGAGGGGGTACAATGAGCAGTTCTTC. Drawing the rest from reference TRBV18 and TRBJ2-1, the complete variable domain is NAGVMQNPRHLVRRRGQEARLRCSPMKGHSHVYWYRQLPEEGLKFMVYLQKENIIDESGMPKERFSAEFPKEGPSILRIQQVVRGDSAAYFCASSARGYNEQFFGPGTRLTVL.

This clonotype occurred many times. V usage is TRBV7-2 and J usage is TRBJ2-1; 8 bases agree with TRBD1. Germline V gene data show CDR1 as SGHTA and CDR2 as FQGNSA. The CDR3 has 13 residues. V shed 5 bases and J 7 bases; nucleotides not matched to a gene: 4. CDR3 in amino acids: CASSMTGANEQFF. CDR3 nucleotide sequence: TGTGCCAGCAGCATGACAGGGGCGAATGAGCAGTTCTTC.

This clonotype was counted between two and nine times. The rearrangement links TRBV28 to TRBJ1-2; D is uncertain. V was shortened by 2 bases and J by 6 bases, with 10 bases between the two germline ends. The CDR3 sequence is 13 residues long. Germline V gene sequence: CDR1 MDHEN, CDR2 SYDVKM. Written as DNA, the CDR3 is TGTGCCAGCAGTTTAAGGCAGTACAATGGCTACACCTTC. Its protein product is CASSLRQYNGYTF.

This chain links TRBV28 with TRBJ1-5; no firm D call. Trimming removed 7 bases from V and 3 bases from J, with 16 bases in between. The CDR3 runs 15 residues. CDR1 MDHEN and CDR2 SYDVKM come from the germline V gene. The CDR3 protein is CASTHSGSYNQPQHF. Here the CDR3 DNA reads TGTGCCAGCACCCACTCCGGGAGCTACAATCAGCCCCAGCATTTT.

This clonotype occurred many times. This chain joins TRBV7-9 and TRBJ2-5; 7 positions match TRBD1. CDR1 and CDR2 (germline): SEHNR, FQNEAQ (reference sequence). J lost 1 base, V lost 4 bases, and 6 bases had no gene match. This CDR3 is built from 15 residues. The CDR3 loop is CASSSTGTAQETQYF. CDR3 in DNA: TGTGCCAGCAGCTCAACCGGGACAGCCCAAGAGACCCAGTACTTC.

This clonotype was found many times. This chain joins TRBV4-1 and TRBJ2-5; D uncertain. Trimming removed 3 bases from V and 5 bases from J, with 7 bases in between. In germline, CDR1 is MGHRA, CDR2 YSYEKL. The CDR3 length is 12 residues. The CDR3 loop reads CASSQSWETQYF. For the CDR3, the DNA is TGCGCCAGCAGCCAGTCATGGGAGACCCAGTACTTC.

A note on this clonotype: This could be a read error, since a much larger clone is one nucleotide away. The genes are TRBV20-1 and TRBJ2-7; TRBD2 matches at 10 bases. Germline lookup yields CDR1 DFQATT and CDR2 SNEGSKA (reference sequence). The CDR3 extends over 18 amino acids. This chain's CDR3 is CGARDPLAGEQVVYEQYF. CDR3 DNA sequence: TGCGGTGCTAGAGATCCCCTAGCGGGAGAACAAGTGGTTTACGAGCAGTACTTC.

This clonotype was detected many times. The J gene is TRBJ1-4, the V gene TRBV12-3 or TRBV12-4; tentative D call: TRBD1 (6 bases). The length of the CDR3 is 14 residues. Trimming took 3 bases from V and 8 from J, leaving 13 bases between them. CDR3 sequence: CASSLNRAREKLFF. The CDR3 DNA is TGTGCCAGCAGTTTGAACAGGGCTAGAGAAAAACTGTTTTTT.

This clonotype occurred a few times. The V call is TRBV20-1, the J call TRBJ1-5; tentatively, D is TRBD1 (6 bases). Between the trimmed V and J ends, which lost 5 bases and 7 bases, there was a span of 18 bases. The CDR3 sequence is 14 residues long. Germline V gene sequence: CDR1 DFQATT, CDR2 SNEGSKA (reference sequence). The CDR3 DNA sequence: TGCAGTGCTCAGCGCAATCCAGGGGCCCAGCCCCAGCATTTT. It translates to CSAQRNPGAQPQHF.

This clonotype was counted ten times or more. CDR3 loop: CSASLAGGYNEQFF. The CDR3 DNA follows: TGCAGTGCTTCGTTAGCGGGAGGCTACAATGAGCAGTTCTTC. This sequence joins TRBV20-1 and TRBJ2-1; 10 bases are shared with TRBD2. Germline-derived CDR1 and CDR2 are DFQATT and SNEGSKA (reference sequence). V trimming: 5 bases; J trimming: 3 bases; junction bases outside the gene matches: 4. The CDR3 covers 14 residues.

This clonotype was observed a few times. A much larger clonotype is one base distant, so this may be a read error. This rearrangement joins TRBV5-1 to TRBJ2-2; tentatively, D is TRBD1 (5 bases). V was trimmed by 0 bases and J by 4 bases, leaving 13 bases between them. Germline CDR1 SGHRS, CDR2 YFSETQ. The length of the CDR3 is 16 residues. The CDR3, as DNA: TGCGCCAGCAGCTTGGGCCAGGGCGGCGTCACCGGGGAGCTGTTTTTT. Its translation is CASSLGQGGVTGELFF.

The sample holds many counts of this clonotype. This chain connects TRBV7-8 to TRBJ2-3; TRBD2 is a possible D gene (5 bases). V was trimmed by 5 bases and J by 1 base, leaving 13 bases between them. The CDR3 length is 15 residues. Germline V gene lookup returns CDR1 SGHVS and CDR2 FQNEAQ. CDR3 residues: CASSTDWTGTDTQYF. CDR3 DNA sequence: TGTGCCAGCAGCACGGACTGGACGGGCACAGATACGCAGTATTTT.

This clonotype was found many times. CDR3 protein: CASSLSPVLAEPLDTQYF. The CDR3 coding sequence is TGTGCCAGCAGTTTATCCCCCGTCTTGGCGGAGCCCTTGGATACGCAGTATTTT. V gene TRBV28 combines with J gene TRBJ2-3; no clear D gene. Trimming took 1 base from V and 6 from J, leaving 23 bases between them. The CDR3 loop spans 18 amino acids. Per the germline V gene, CDR1 is MDHEN and CDR2 is SYDVKM.

This clonotype was seen more than once but under ten times. This clone may be a read error of a much larger clone one base away. The chain is built from TRBV3-1 and TRBJ2-1, with 8 bases matching TRBD2. The CDR3 has 15 amino acids. Germline V gives CDR1 LGHDT, CDR2 YNNKEL (reference sequence). CDR3 sequence (DNA): TGTGCCAGCAGCCCGGGACTAGATCACTACAATGAGCAGTCCTTC. Translating it yields CASSPGLDHYNEQSF.

For the CDR3, the DNA is TGTGCCAGCTCACTTCCGGGACAGGGATTGAACATTCAGTACTTC. Its translation is CASSLPGQGLNIQYF. V usage is TRBV18 and J usage is TRBJ2-4, with 9 bases lining up with TRBD1. CDR1 is KGHSH and CDR2 is LQKENI in the germline V gene. Trimming at V came to 4 bases and at J to 7 bases, leaving 8 bases not matched to a gene. The CDR3 length is 15 residues.

In its sample, this clonotype was seen a few times. V usage is TRBV6-1 and J usage is TRBJ2-3; the match to TRBD2 covers 12 bases. The ends lost 6 bases at V and 6 bases at J; junction bases unmatched: 10. CDR3 size: 16 residues. CDR1 MNHNS and CDR2 SASEGT come from the germline V gene. CDR3 nucleotide sequence: TGTGCCAGCAGCCGATGGACTAGCGGGACGGCGGATACGCAGTATTTT. It specifies CASSRWTSGTADTQYF.

This clonotype was observed at least ten times. This chain links TRBV6-2 or TRBV6-3 with TRBJ1-2; the match to TRBD1 covers 9 bases. This CDR3 comprises 15 residues. CDR1 is MNHEY, CDR2 SVGEGT, per germline. V shed 3 bases and J 2 bases; nucleotides not matched to a gene: 4. The CDR3 loop is CASSYGQGMNYGYTF. For the CDR3, the DNA is TGTGCCAGCAGTTATGGACAGGGGATGAACTATGGCTACACCTTC.

V and J are TRBV20-1 and TRBJ2-3; D gene ambiguous. Germline CDR1 and CDR2: DFQATT and SNEGSKA (reference sequence). The CDR3 runs to 13 residues. Trimming left V 1 base short and J 5 bases short, with 10 bases between. CDR3 protein: CSARVGSGDTQYF. The CDR3 DNA reads as TGCAGTGCTAGAGTAGGGTCGGGAGATACGCAGTATTTT.